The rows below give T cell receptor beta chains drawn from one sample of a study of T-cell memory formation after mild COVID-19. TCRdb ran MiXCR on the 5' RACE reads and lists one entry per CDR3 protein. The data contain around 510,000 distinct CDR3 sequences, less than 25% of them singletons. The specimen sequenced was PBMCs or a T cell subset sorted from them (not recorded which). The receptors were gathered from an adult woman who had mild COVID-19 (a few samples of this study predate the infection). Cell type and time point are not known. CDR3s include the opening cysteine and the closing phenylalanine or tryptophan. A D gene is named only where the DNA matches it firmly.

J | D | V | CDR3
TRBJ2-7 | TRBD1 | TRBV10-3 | CAIRDTGGEQYF
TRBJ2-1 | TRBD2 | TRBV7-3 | CASSHLAGSSYNEQFF
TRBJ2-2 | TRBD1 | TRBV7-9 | CASSSQGGPAGELFF
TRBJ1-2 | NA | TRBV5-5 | CASSLGPSNYGYTF
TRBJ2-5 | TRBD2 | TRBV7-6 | CASSFPGLAGGPVETQYF
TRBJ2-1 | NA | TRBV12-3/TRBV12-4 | CASRTSPGNNEQFF
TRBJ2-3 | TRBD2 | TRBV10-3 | CAISDSPGGTQYF
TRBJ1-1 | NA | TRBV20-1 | CSARVGPTNTEAFF
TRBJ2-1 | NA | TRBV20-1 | CSARPGSSEQFF
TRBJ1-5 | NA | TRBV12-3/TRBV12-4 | CASSFWTALNQPQHF
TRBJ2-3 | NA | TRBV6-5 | CASSYEAGATSAQYF
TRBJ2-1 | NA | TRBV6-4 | CASSDSAGLHPQFF
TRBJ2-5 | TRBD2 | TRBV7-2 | CASSSSPSGETQYF
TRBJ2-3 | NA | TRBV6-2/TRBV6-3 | CASSYQLVGTDTQYF
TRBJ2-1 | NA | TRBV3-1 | CASSQVGSSIETSYNEQFF
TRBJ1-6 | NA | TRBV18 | CASSPSNSPLHF
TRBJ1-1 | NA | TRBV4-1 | CASRRGPGLEAFF
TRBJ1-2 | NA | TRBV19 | CASSTPMGRKYYGYTF
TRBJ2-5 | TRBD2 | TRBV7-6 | CASSLQGGRRETQYF
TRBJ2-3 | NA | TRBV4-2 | CASSQEVWGKGTDTQYF
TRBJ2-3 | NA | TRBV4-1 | CASSTQGNGADTQYF
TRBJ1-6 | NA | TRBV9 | CASSVEGLTVSPLHF
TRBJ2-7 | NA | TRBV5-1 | CASSLRGRDEQYF
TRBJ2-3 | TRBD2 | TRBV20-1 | CSALIAGATDTQYF
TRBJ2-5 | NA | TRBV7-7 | CASGGGYQETQYF
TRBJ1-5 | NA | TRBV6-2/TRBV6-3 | CASSSARASNQPQHF
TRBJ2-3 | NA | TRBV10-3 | CAISESQTDTQYF
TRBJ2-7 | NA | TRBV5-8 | CASSFRRDFPYEQYF
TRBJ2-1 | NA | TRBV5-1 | CASSWEGGDNEQFF
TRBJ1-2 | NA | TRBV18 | CASSPPSRNNYGYTF
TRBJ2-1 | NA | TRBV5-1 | CASSLAGLASHNEQFF
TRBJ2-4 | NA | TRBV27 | CASSPTGLTKNIQYF
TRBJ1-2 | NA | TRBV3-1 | CASSQGFHGASGYGYTF
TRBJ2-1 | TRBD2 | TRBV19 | CASSAGLAGGQGEQFF
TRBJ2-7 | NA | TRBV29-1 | CSVDSGAEYEQYF
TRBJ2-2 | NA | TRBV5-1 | CASSTGNTGELFF
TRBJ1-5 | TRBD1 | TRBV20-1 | CSARRTGGTQPQHF
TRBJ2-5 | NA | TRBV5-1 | CASSLAGQSQETQYF
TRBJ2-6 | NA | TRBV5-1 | CASSRDLRDGSGANVLTF
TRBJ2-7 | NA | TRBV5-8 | CASSSRGVPEQYF
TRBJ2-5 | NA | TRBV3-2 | CASSPPRSSPRETQYF
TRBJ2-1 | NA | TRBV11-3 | CASSLDRVHPKEFF
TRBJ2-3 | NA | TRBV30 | CAWSRGIADTQYF
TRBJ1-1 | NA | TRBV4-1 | CASSQFKRMNTEAFF
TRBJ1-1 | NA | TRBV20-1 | CSVIMNTEAFF
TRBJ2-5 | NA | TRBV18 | CASTAGEETQYF
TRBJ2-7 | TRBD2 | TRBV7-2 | CASSLGALAGVYEQYF
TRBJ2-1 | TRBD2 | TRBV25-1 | CASSARVAGNNEQFF